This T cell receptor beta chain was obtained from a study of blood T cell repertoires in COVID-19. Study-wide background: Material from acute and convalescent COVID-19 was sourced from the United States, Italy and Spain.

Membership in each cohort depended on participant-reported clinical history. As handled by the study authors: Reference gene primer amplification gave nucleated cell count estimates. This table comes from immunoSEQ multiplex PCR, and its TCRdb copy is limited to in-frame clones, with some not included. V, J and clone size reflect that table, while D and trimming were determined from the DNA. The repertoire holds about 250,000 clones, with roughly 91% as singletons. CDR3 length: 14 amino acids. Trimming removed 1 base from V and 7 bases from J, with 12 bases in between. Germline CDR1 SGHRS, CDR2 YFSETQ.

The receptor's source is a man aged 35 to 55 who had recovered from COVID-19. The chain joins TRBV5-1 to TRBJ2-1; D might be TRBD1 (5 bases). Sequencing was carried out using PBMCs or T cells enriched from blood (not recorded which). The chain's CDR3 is CASSLLTASNEQFF. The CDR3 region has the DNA TGCGCCAGCAGCTTGCTGACAGCATCAAATGAGCAGTTCTTC.